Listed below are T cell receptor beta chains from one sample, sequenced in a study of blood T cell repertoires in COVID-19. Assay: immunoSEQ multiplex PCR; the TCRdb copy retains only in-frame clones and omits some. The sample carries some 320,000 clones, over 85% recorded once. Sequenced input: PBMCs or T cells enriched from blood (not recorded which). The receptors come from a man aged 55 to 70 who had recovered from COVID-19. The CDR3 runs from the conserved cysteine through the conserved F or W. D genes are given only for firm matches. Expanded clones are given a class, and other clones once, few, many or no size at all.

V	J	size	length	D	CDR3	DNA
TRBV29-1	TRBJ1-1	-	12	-	CSVSHMNTEAFF	TGCAGCGTTTCACATATGAACACTGAAGCTTTCTTT
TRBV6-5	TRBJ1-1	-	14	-	CASRGGPLNTEAFF	TGTGCCAGCAGGGGGGGACCGTTGAACACTGAAGCTTTCTTT
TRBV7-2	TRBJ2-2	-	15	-	CASSSRVFNTGELFF	TGTGCCAGCAGCTCTCGGGTCTTTAACACCGGGGAGCTGTTTTTT
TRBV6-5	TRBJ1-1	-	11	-	CASSSYREAFF	TGTGCCAGCAGTTCCTACCGTGAAGCTTTCTTT
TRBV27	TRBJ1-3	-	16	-	CASSLSFPGAGNTIYF	TGTGCCAGCAGTTTATCTTTTCCGGGGGCTGGAAACACCATATATTTT
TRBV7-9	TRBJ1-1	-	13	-	CASSLNTNTEAFF	TGTGCCAGCAGCTTAAACACGAACACTGAAGCTTTCTTT
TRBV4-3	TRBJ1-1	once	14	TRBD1	CASSPGGTGVAAFF	TGCGCCAGCAGCCCGGGCGGGACAGGGGTAGCGGCTTTCTTT
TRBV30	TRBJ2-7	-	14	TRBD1	CAWSHRDRGHEQYF	TGTGCCTGGAGCCACCGGGACAGGGGCCACGAGCAGTACTTC
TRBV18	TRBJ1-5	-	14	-	CASSPTDSNQPQHF	TGTGCCAGCTCACCGACAGATAGCAATCAGCCCCAGCATTTT
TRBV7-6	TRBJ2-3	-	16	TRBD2	CASSLAPSGSTDTQYF	TGTGCCAGCAGCTTAGCGCCTAGCGGGAGCACAGATACGCAGTATTTT
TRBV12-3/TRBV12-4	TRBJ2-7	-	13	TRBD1	CASSGQGTYEQYF	TGTGCCAGCAGTGGACAGGGCACCTACGAGCAGTACTTC
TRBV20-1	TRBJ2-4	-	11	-	CSGASENIQYF	TGCAGTGGAGCCTCGGAAAACATTCAGTACTTC
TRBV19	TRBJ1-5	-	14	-	CASRPETSNQPQHF	TGTGCCAGTCGTCCAGAAACGAGCAATCAGCCCCAGCATTTT
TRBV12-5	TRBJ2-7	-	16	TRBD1	CASGLDKGQGPYEQYF	TGTGCTAGTGGTTTGGATAAGGGACAGGGCCCCTACGAGCAGTACTTC
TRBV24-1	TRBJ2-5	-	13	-	CATSDQGRETQYF	TGTGCCACCAGTGACCAGGGCCGGGAGACCCAGTACTTC
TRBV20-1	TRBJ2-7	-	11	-	CSARDYYEQYF	TGCAGTGCTAGAGATTATTACGAGCAGTACTTC
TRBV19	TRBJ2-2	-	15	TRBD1	CASSKTGKTTRELFF	TGTGCCAGTAGTAAGACAGGGAAAACTACCAGGGAGCTGTTTTTT
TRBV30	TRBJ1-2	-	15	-	CALFPDWGANYGYTF	TGTGCCTTGTTCCCCGACTGGGGAGCTAACTATGGCTACACCTTC
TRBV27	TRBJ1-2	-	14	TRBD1	CASGNRDRTYGYTF	TGTGCCAGCGGAAACCGGGACAGGACCTATGGCTACACCTTC
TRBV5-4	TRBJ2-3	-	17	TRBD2	CASSTFSGGVRTDTQYF	TGTGCCAGCAGCACCTTCAGCGGGGGTGTTCGCACAGATACGCAGTATTTT
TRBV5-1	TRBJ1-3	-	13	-	CASSRGEGNTIYF	TGCGCCAGCAGCCGGGGGGAAGGAAACACCATATATTTT
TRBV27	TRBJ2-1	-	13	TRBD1	CASRWTGDNEQFF	TGTGCCAGCAGATGGACAGGGGACAATGAGCAGTTCTTC
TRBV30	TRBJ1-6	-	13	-	CAGRGFLNSPLHF	TGTGCCGGGCGGGGTTTTTTGAATTCACCCCTCCACTTT
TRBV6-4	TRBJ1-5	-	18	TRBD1	CASSDGGVGTGVNQPQHF	TGTGCCAGCAGTGACGGTGGTGTAGGGACAGGGGTCAATCAGCCCCAGCATTTT
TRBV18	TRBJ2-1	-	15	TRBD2	CASSPGLAGANEQFF	TGTGCCAGCTCACCCGGACTAGCGGGGGCCAATGAGCAGTTCTTC
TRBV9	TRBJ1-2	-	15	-	CASSSAQGSHYGYTF	TGTGCCAGCAGCTCGGCACAGGGATCGCACTATGGCTACACCTTC
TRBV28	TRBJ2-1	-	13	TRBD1	CASSKGQYNEQFF	TGTGCCAGCAGCAAGGGACAGTACAATGAGCAGTTCTTC
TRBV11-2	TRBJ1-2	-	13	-	CASSLDQQYGYTF	TGTGCCAGCAGCTTAGATCAACAGTATGGCTACACCTTC
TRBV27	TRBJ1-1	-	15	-	CASSSGSRGLTEAFF	TGTGCCAGCAGTTCGGGGTCTCGCGGACTCACTGAAGCTTTCTTT
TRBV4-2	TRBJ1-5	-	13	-	CASSQSGNQPQHF	TGTGCCAGCAGCCAAAGCGGGAATCAGCCCCAGCATTTT
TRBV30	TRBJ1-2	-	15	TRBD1	CAWKKRQGPDYGYTF	TGTGCCTGGAAAAAGAGACAGGGGCCGGACTATGGCTACACCTTC
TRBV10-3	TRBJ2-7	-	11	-	CAISAGVEQYF	TGTGCCATCAGTGCAGGTGTCGAGCAGTACTTC
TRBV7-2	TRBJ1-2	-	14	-	CASSLVQGRDGYTF	TGTGCCAGCAGCTTAGTTCAGGGGCGGGATGGCTACACCTTC
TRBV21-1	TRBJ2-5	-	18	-	CASSKEDRDRVYQETQYF	TGTGCCAGCAGCAAAGAGGACCGGGACAGGGTTTACCAAGAGACCCAGTACTTC
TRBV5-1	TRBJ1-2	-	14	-	CASSSVGVGYGYTF	TGCGCCAGCAGCTCGGTCGGGGTAGGCTATGGCTACACCTTC
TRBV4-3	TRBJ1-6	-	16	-	CASSQDLGVNNSPLHF	TGCGCCAGCAGCCAAGACTTAGGGGTAAATAATTCACCCCTCCACTTT
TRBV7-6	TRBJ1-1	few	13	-	CASSPHGPGEAFF	TGTGCCAGCAGCCCGCACGGCCCAGGGGAAGCTTTCTTT
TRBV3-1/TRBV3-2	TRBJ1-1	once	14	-	CASSQLRGNTEAFF	TGTGCCAGCAGCCAGCTCAGGGGGAACACTGAAGCTTTCTTT
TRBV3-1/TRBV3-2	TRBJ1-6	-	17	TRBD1	CASSQGTGLLRKSPLHF	TGTGCCAGCAGCCAAGGGACAGGGCTTTTGAGGAAATCACCCCTCCACTTT
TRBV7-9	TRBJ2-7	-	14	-	CASSLALTPYEQYF	TGTGCCAGCAGCTTAGCGCTGACTCCTTACGAGCAGTACTTC
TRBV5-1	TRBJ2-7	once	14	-	CASSSPTAPYEQYF	TGCGCCAGCAGCTCGCCGACTGCACCCTACGAGCAGTACTTC
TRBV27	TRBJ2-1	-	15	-	CASSLSRSSYNEQFF	TGTGCCAGCAGTTTATCGCGGAGCTCCTACAATGAGCAGTTCTTC